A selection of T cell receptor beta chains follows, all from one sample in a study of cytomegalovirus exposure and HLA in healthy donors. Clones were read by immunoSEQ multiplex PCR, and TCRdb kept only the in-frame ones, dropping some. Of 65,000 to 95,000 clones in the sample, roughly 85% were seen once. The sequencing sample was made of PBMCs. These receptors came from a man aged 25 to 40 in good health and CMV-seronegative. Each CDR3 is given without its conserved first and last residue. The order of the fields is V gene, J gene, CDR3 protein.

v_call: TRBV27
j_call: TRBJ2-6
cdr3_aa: ASSSGANVLT

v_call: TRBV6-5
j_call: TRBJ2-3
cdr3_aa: ASSGGQGGNAQY

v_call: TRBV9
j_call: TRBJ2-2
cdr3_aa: ASSGTAQGVGELF

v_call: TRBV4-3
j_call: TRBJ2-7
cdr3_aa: ASSQDIFQGSYEQY

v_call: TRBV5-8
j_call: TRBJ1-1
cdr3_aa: ASSTRNTEAF

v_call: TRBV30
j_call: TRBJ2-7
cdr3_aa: AWWGQGVHEQY

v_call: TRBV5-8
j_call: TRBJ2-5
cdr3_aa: ASSLWGRETQY

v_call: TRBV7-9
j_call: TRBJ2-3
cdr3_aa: ASSSAAAGITDTQY

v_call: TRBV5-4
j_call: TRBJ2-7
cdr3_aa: ASSLAGRPYEQY

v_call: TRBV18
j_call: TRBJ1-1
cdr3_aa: ASSPDIKGTGGTEAF

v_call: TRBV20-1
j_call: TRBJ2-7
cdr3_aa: SARGLAGEY

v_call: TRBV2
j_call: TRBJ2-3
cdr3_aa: ASIQGLVTDTQY

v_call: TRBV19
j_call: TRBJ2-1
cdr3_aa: ASSLLGTVYNEQF

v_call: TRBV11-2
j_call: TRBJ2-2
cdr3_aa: ASSPLRGSRGGELF

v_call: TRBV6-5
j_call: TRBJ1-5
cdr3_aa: ASSPSSNQPQH

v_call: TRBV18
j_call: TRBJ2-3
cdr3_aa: ASSPSVQRGER

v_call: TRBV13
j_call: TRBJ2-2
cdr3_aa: ASSLFPSGGAGTGELF

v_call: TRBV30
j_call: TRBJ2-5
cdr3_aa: AWSIHSGKETQY

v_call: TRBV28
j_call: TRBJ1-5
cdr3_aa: ASSLVGQGAWGNQPQH

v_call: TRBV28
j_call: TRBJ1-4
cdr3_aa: ARHNPGGTNEKLF

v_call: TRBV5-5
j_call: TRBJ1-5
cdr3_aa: ASSWTGGSQPQH

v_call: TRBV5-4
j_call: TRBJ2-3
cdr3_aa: ASSQTSGSSDTQY

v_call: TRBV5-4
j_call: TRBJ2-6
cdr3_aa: ASSTGTDYSGANVLT

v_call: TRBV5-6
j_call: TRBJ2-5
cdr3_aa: ASSFIAGEETQY

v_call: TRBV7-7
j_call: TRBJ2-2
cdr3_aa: ASRPRTSGSWGELF

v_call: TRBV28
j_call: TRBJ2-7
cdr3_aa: ASRIQGSGEQY

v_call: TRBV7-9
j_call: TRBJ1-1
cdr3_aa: SSSLYRTGGAGYTEAF

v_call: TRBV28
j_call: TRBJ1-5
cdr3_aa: ASSLGGRGGGSNQPQH

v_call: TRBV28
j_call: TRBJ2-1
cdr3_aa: ASSMAAGGLKEQF

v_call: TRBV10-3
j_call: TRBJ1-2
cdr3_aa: AIAPQGLGGYT

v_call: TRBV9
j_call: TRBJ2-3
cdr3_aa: ASSVVGGAGGAGTTQY

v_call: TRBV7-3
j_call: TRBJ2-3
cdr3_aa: ASSLTGGGTDTQY

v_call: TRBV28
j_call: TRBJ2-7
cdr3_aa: PSSFVVDRAYEQY

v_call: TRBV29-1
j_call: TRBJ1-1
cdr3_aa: SVVGDKAF